By frequency in the sample, the clone carrying this T cell receptor (beta chain) is medium-sized. The time point was: blood at routine non-recurrence follow-up after resection. This specimen comes from a study of spatial heterogeneity in lung cancer. Germline lookup yields CDR1 MDHEN and CDR2 SYDVKM. The CDR3 has 13 residues. V lost 8 bases and J lost 7, with 18 bases in between. MiXCR, run by TCRdb on the 5' RACE reads, gives a single entry per CDR3 protein. The profile covers 9,500 to 13,000 distinct CDR3 sequences, with about a fifth appearing a single time and around 43% taken by the ten largest. The sample consisted of PBMCs, taken at follow-up. The J gene is TRBJ2-7, the V gene TRBV28; D call uncertain. This receptor was taken from a male donor with early-stage non-small cell lung cancer. The chain's CDR3 is CASQGNRSSEQYF. CDR3 in DNA: TGTGCCAGCCAAGGGAACAGATCCTCGGAGCAGTACTTC.